The clone carrying this T cell receptor (beta chain) showed up just a few times. This sample was taken from a study of blood T cell repertoires in COVID-19. In the source study's methods: Reference gene primer amplification gave estimated nucleated cell counts. The method was immunoSEQ multiplex PCR; TCRdb's version includes in-frame clones alone and lacks a portion of them. V and J calls and clone size come straight from that table; D and trimming were deduced from the DNA. The table records about 300,000 clones, 80% to 90% of them present only once. The sequence was obtained from a woman aged 40 to 55 who had recovered from COVID-19. The sample consisted of peripheral blood.

In DNA form, the CDR3 reads TGTGCCAGCTCGACCACGCAAAGCCACAGCCGCGAGCAGTACTTC. This codes for CASSTTQSHSREQYF. The chain joins TRBV18 to TRBJ2-7; D call uncertain. CDR1 and CDR2 from the germline V gene are KGHSH and LQKENI. The V end lost 6 bases, the J end lost 6 bases, and 21 bases lay between the germline ends. The CDR3 totals 15 residues.